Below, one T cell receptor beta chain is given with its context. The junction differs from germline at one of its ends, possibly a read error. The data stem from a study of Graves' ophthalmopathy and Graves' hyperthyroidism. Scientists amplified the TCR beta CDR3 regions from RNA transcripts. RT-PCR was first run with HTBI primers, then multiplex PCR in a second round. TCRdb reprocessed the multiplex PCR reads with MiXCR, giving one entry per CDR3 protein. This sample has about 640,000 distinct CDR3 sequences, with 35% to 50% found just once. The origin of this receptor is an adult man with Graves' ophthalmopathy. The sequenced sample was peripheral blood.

CDR3 region: CAISQDRGGTEAF. CDR3 DNA: TGTGCCATCAGTCAGGACAGGGGCGGTACTGAAGCTTTC. The chain has TRBV10-3 and TRBJ2-6; 9 bases align to TRBD1. The CDR3 covers 13 residues. CDR1 and CDR2 from the germline V gene are ENHRY and SYGVKD.